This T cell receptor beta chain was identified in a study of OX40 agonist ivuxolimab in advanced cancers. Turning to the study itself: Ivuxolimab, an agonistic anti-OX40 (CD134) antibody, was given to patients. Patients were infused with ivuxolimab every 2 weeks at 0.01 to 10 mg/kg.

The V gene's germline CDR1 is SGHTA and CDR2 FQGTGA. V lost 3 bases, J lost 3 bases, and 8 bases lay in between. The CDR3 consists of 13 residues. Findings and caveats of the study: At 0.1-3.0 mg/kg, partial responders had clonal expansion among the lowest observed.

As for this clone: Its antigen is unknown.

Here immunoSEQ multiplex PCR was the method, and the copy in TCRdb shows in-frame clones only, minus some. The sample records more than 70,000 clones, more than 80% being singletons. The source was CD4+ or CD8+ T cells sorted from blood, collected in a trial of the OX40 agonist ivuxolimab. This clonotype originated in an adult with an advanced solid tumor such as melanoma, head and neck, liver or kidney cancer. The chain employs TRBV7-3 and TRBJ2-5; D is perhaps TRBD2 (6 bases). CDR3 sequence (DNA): TGTGCCAGCAGCTTGTTAGCGGAAGAGACCCAGTACTTC. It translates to CASSLLAEETQYF.